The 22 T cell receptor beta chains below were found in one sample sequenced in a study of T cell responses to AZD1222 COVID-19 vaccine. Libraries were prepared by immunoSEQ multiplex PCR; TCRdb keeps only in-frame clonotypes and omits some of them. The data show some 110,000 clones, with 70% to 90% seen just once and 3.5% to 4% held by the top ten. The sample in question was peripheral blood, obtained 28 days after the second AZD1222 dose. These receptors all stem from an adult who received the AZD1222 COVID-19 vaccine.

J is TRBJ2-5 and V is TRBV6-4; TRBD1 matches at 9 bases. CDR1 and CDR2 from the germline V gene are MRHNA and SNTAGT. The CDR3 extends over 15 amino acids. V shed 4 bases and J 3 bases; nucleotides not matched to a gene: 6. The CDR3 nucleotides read TGTGCCAGCAGTGCGACCGGGACAGGGAAAGAGACCCAGTACTTC. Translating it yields CASSATGTGKETQYF.

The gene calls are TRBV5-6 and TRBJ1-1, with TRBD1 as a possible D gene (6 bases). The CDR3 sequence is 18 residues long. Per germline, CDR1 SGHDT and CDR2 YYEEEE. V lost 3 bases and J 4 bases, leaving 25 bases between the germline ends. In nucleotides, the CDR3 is TGTGCCAGCAGCTCTCCTCCGACCCGGAGGGGGGGAGGCACTGAAGCTTTCTTT. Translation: CASSSPPTRRGGGTEAFF.

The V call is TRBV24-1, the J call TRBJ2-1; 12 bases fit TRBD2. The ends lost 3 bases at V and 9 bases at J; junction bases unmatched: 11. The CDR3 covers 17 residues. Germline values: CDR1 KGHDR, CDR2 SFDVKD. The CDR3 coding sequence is TGTGCCACCAGTGATCGACCTAGCGGGAGGGCCGGGGTTGAGCAGTTCTTC. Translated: CATSDRPSGRAGVEQFF.

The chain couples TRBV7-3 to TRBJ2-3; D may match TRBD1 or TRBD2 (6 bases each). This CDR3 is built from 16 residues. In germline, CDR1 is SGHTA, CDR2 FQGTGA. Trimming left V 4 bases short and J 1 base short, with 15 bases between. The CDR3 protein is CASSSKAGHRTDTQYF. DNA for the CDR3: TGTGCCAGCAGCTCCAAGGCGGGACACCGCACAGATACGCAGTATTTT.

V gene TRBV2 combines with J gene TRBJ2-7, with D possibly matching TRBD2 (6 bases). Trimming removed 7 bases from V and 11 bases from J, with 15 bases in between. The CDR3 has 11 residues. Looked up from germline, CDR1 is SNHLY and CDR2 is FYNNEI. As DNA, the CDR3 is TGTGCCAGCACCCTGGGGGGTATCGAGTACTTC. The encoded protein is CASTLGGIEYF.

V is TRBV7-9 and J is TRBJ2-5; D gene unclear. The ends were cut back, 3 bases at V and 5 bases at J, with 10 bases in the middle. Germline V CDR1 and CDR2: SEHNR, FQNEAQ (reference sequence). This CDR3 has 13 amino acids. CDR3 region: CASSFWGRETQYF. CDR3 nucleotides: TGTGCCAGCAGCTTTTGGGGTCGGGAGACCCAGTACTTC.

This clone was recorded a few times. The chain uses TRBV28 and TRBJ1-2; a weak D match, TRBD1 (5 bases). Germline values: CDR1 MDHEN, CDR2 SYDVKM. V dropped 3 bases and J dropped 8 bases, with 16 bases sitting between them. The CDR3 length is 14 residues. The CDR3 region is CASSLSGGVRGYTF. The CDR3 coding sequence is TGTGCCAGCAGTTTGTCCGGGGGGGTCAGGGGCTACACCTTC.

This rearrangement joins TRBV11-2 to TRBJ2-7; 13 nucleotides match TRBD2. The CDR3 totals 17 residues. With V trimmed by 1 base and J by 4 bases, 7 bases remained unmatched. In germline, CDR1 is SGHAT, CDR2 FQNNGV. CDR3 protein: CASSLVRLAGGIYEQYF. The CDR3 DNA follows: TGTGCCAGCAGCTTAGTGAGACTAGCGGGAGGAATATACGAGCAGTACTTC.

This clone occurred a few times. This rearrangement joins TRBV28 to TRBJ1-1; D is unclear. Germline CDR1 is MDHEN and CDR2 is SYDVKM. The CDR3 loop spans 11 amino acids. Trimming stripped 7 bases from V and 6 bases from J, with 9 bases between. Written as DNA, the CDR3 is TGTGCCAGCAAGTCGTTGTCTGAAGCTTTCTTT. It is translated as CASKSLSEAFF. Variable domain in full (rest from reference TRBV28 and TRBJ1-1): DVKVTQSSRYLVKRTGEKVFLECVQDMDHENMFWYRQDPGLGLRLIYFSYDVKMKEKGDIPEGYSVSREKKERFSLILESASTNQTSMYLCASKSLSEAFFGQGTRLTVV.

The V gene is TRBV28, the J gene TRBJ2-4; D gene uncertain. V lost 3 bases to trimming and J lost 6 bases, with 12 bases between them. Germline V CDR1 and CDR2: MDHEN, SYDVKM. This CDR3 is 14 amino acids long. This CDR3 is CASSFAQSPNIQYF. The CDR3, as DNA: TGTGCCAGCAGTTTTGCACAGTCGCCAAACATTCAGTACTTC.

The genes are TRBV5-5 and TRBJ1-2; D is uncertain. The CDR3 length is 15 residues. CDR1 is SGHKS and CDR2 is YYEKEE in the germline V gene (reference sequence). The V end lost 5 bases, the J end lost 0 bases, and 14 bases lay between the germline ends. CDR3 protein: CASSFEGYPNYGYTF. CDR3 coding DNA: TGTGCCAGCAGTTTTGAGGGTTACCCTAACTATGGCTACACCTTC.

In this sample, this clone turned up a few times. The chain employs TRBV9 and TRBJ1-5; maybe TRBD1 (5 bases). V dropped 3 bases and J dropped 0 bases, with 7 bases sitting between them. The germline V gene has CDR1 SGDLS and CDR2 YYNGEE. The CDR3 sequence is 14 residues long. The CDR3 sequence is CASSDTGSNQPQHF. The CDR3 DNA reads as TGTGCCAGCAGCGATACAGGTAGCAATCAGCCCCAGCATTTT.

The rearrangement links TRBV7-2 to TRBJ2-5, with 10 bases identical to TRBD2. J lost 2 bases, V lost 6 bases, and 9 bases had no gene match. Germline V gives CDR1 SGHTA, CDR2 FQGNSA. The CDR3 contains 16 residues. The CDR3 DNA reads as TGTGCCAGCAGACTTACCGGGACTAGCGTACAAGAGACCCAGTACTTC. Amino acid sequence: CASRLTGTSVQETQYF.

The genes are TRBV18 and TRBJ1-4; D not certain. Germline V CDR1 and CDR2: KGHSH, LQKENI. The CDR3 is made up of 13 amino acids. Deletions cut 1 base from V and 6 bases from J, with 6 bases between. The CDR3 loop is CASSPLWDEKLFF. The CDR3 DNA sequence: TGTGCCAGCTCACCACTTTGGGATGAAAAACTGTTTTTT.

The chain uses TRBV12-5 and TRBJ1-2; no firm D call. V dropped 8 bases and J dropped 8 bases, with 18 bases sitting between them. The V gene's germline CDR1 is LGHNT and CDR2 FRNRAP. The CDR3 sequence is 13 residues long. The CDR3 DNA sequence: TGTGCTAGTAGTCAGGCGGGTCTGGTAGGCTACACCTTC. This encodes CASSQAGLVGYTF.

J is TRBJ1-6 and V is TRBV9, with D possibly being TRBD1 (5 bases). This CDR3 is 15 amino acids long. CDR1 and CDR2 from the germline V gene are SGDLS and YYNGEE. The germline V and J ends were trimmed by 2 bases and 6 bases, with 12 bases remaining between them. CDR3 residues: CASSVDTGPNSPLHF. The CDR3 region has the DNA TGTGCCAGCAGCGTCGACACGGGGCCTAATTCACCCCTCCACTTT.

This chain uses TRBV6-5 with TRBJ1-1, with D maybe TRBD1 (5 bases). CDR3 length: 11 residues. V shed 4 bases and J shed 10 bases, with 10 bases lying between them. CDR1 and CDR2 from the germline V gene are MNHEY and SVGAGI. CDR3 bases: TGTGCCAGCAGTTCCTCAGGGTTAGCTTTCTTT. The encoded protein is CASSSSGLAFF.

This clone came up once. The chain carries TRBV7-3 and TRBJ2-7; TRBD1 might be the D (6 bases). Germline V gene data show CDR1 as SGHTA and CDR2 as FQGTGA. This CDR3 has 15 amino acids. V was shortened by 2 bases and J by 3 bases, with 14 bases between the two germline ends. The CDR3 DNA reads TGTGCCAGCAGCTTAGGGGCAGGGGATAACTACGAGCAGTACTTC. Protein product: CASSLGAGDNYEQYF.

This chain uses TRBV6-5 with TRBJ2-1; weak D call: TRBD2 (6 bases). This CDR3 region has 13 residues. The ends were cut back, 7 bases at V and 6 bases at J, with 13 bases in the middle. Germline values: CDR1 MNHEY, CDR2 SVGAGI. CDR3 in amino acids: CASTGLPPNEQFF. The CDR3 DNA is TGTGCCAGCACCGGACTACCGCCCAATGAGCAGTTCTTC.

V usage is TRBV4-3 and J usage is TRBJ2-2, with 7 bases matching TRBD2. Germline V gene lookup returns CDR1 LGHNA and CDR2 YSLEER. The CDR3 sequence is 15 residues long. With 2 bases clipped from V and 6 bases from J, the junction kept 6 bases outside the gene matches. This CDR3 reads CASSQSGKGSGELFF. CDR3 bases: TGCGCCAGCAGCCAAAGCGGGAAGGGGTCCGGGGAGCTGTTTTTT.

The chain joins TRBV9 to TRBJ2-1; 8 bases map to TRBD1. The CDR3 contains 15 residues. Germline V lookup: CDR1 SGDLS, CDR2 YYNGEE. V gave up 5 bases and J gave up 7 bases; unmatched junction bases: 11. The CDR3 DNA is TGTGCCAGCAGTACTTTTCCAAGGACAGGGAATGAGCAGTTCTTC. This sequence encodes CASSTFPRTGNEQFF.

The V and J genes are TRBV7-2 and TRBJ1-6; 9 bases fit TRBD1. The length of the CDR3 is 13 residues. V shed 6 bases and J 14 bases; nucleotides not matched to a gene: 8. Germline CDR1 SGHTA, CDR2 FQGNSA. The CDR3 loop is CASSSGTGLSLHF. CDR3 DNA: TGTGCCAGCAGTTCGGGGACAGGGCTATCCCTCCACTTT.